This paragraph covers one TCR beta chain sequence. Its specificity is not known. Treatment indicated: oral pan-JAK inhibitor, 5-10 mg twice daily. Trimming took off 3 bases at V and 6 bases at J, with 16 bases between the two ends. Germline-derived CDR1 and CDR2 are GTSNPN and SVGIG (reference sequence). The CDR3 totals 14 residues. These data originate in a study of CD8+ T cells in alopecia areata. After isolation, RNA underwent reverse transcription to generate cDNA as the sequencing template. The method was immunoSEQ multiplex PCR; TCRdb's version includes in-frame clones alone and lacks a portion of them. This sample carries some 220,000 clones, around 57% of them seen once, and the ten largest clones take roughly 1.4%. The study, taken as a whole, reports: Scalp clonality and expanded CD8+ clones among the top 100 were significantly decreased by tofacitinib.

The receptor was isolated from a human donor with alopecia areata. The sample here was CD4+ T cells sorted from blood, taken at week 4, from a patient treated with tofacitinib. This chain links TRBV30 with TRBJ2-3; the D gene is possibly TRBD2 (5 bases). As DNA, the CDR3 is TGTGCCTGGAGGGCTTTACTAGGGTGGGATACGCAGTATTTT. Translated: CAWRALLGWDTQYF.